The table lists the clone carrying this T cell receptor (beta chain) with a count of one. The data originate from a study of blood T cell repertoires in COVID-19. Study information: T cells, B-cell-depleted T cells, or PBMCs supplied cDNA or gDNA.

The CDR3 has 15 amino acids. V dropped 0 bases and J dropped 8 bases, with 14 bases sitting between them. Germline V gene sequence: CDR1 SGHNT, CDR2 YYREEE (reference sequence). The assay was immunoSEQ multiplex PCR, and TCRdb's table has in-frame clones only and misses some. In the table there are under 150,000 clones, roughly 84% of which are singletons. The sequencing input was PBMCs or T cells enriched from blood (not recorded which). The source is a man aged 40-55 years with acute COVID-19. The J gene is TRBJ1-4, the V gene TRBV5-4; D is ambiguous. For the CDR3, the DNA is TGTGCCAGCAGCTTGGCATCTGGCGTGGGCGAAAAACTGTTTTTT. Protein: CASSLASGVGEKLFF. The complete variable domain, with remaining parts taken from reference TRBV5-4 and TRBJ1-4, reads ETGVTQSPTHLIKTRGQQVTLRCSSQSGHNTVSWYQQALGQGPQFIFQYYREEENGRGNFPPRFSGLQFPNYSSELNVNALELDDSALYLCASSLASGVGEKLFFGSGTQLSVL.